The T cell receptor beta chain described here comes from a study of monozygotic twins with inflammatory bowel disease (dated 2019 in TCRdb). For the study in its entirety: A total of about 28 monozygotic twin pairs were included in the full study, comprising nine German pairs (four IBD-concordant, five IBD-discordant) and 19 IBD-discordant Danish pairs. Each individual had, on average, about 151 000 unique TCRalpha sequences and 181 000 unique TCRbeta sequences available for analysis. Within discordant pairs, disease-associated traits were sought mainly by comparing IBD patients with their genetically identical healthy co-twins. The research as a whole found: The results gave no support for a single strong signal or clonotype linked to IBD. Distinction between different T cell subtypes could not be achieved in the analysis. Fewer clonotypes were shared with other individuals by IBD patients than by healthy twins, most markedly in patients showing signs of disease activity. A decrease in TCRbeta repertoire diversity, as measured by inverse Simpson index, was observed in IBD patients compared with their healthy co-twins. Differing immunosuppressive treatments among patients may have added background noise and inter-individual variability to the repertoires. Repertoire similarity did not differ between concordant and discordant twins, possibly due to limited statistical power.

An approximately 2.5 ml peripheral blood sample was drawn into PAXgene tubes per donor and stored at -80°C. Without any T cell sorting, total RNA was extracted from whole blood using the PAXgene blood miRNA kit on an automated QIAcube. Peripheral blood from monozygotic twin pairs, either concordant or discordant for inflammatory bowel disease, underwent deep TCRalpha and TCRbeta repertoire profiling that used unique molecular barcoding. Smoking habits were recorded for all twin pairs, and each individual was classified as a current, former or never smoker. For this clonotype: The antigen it recognizes is unknown.

The method behind the library was 5' RACE. For each TCR library, 3,500 to 4,500 ng of total RNA was used. For each sample, cDNA synthesis with SMARTScribe reverse transcriptase was split into eight separate reactions. During cDNA synthesis, unique molecular identifiers containing a 6-nucleotide sample barcode were introduced by template switching. Two nested PCRs of about 16 and 10 cycles amplified the TCRalpha and TCRbeta cDNA, and bead purification followed each PCR. Before amplification, cDNA was treated with uracil DNA-glycosylase and purified using the QIAquick PCR purification kit. The second PCR was the step at which Illumina TruSeq-compatible adapters and sample-specific barcodes were added. TapeStation and Qubit were used to check library quality and concentration, and around 5.3 ng of each library was pooled. Pooled libraries were sequenced on an Illumina HiSeq2500 single-index Rapid Run with 2 x 100 bp reads and custom sequencing primers. The authors' pipeline ran thus. PCR and sequencing errors were corrected by UMI-based consensus assembly using MiGEC version 1.2.6. V(D)J alignment, clonotype assembly and CDR3 extraction were performed with MiXCR version 2.1.1. To normalise gene usage, clonotype sharing and MAIT/NKT TCR abundance, the top 1000, 10 000 and 20 000 clonotypes in each sample were analysed. After downsampling to 27 000 UMIs, diversity was calculated as the inverse Simpson index using the vegan R package. Paired Mann-Whitney U tests were applied to discordant twin pairs, and Benjamini-Hochberg correction was used for multiple testing. TCRdb reprocessed the reads into one record per CDR3 protein sequence, lacking DNA. What appears here as the V and J calls and clone size reflects TCRdb's work, not the paper's. This sample's clone table shows about 160,000 distinct CDR3 sequences. The ten most abundant clones make up more than 2.5% of the sample.

The cysteine opens and the phenylalanine closes a CDR3 of 12 amino acids. A DNA sequence was not provided. The germline V gene gives CDR1 as SQVTM and CDR2 as ANQGSEA. Sequenced sample: blood. The sequence came from a human donor with ulcerative colitis or Crohn's disease, or a healthy co-twin of an affected twin (not recorded which). This chain is built from TRBV29-1 and TRBJ1-6; TCRdb gives TRBD1 as the D gene, but with no DNA this cannot be confirmed. The CDR3 region has the sequence CSARDSNSPLHF.